Listed here are 21 T cell receptor beta chains from one sample, sequenced in a study of shared clonotypes between healthy human individuals. Data came from immunoSEQ multiplex PCR; TCRdb stores just in-frame clones and leaves some out. The repertoire consists of roughly 2.6 million clones, with 85% to 95% occurring once and the leading ten covering more than 0.12%. The sample consisted of naive CD4+ T cells sorted from blood. The subset: CD45RA+ positively selected. These receptor sequences come from a man younger than 30 in good health.

V gene TRBV7-2 combines with J gene TRBJ1-4; TRBD1 agrees at 9 bases. V trimming: 5 bases; J trimming: 8 bases; junction bases outside the gene matches: 9. Germline V lookup: CDR1 SGHTA, CDR2 FQGNSA. The CDR3 totals 15 residues. CDR3 nucleotide sequence: TGTGCCAGCAGCACCCACAGGGGGCGGGGGGAAAAACTGTTTTTT. This translates into CASSTHRGRGEKLFF.

This sequence joins TRBV5-4 and TRBJ1-4; D not certain. V lost 0 bases and J 0 bases, leaving 9 bases between the germline ends. The length of the CDR3 is 16 residues. Germline V gene lookup returns CDR1 SGHNT and CDR2 YYREEE (reference sequence). This CDR3 is CASSLGGGATNEKLFF. CDR3 in DNA: TGTGCCAGCAGCTTGGGCGGCGGTGCAACTAATGAAAAACTGTTTTTT.

The chain couples TRBV5-4 to TRBJ2-7; either TRBD1 or TRBD2 may fit D (5 bases each). This CDR3 is 15 amino acids long. The germline V and J ends were trimmed by 0 bases and 2 bases, with 12 bases remaining between them. Germline V gives CDR1 SGHNT, CDR2 YYREEE (reference sequence). The CDR3 bases are TGTGCCAGCAGCTTGGGGGGGACGGAAGCCTACGAGCAGTACTTC. This encodes CASSLGGTEAYEQYF.

Notes on this clone: The identical CDR3 is also encoded by other nucleotide sequences in the sample. The chain recombines TRBV25-1 with TRBJ1-1; D gene ambiguous. The germline V gene has CDR1 MGHDK and CDR2 SYGVNS. The length of the CDR3 is 13 residues. Trimming took 1 base from V and 2 from J, leaving 5 bases between them. The CDR3 nucleotides read TGTGCCAGCAGTGAATTGGGAAACACTGAAGCTTTCTTT. Its protein product is CASSELGNTEAFF.

The rearrangement links TRBV7-3 to TRBJ2-3, with D unresolved. This CDR3 contains 15 residues. Trimming took 5 bases from V and 0 from J, leaving 12 bases between them. CDR1 and CDR2 from the germline V gene are SGHTA and FQGTGA. This CDR3 is CASSPQWTSTDTQYF. As DNA, the CDR3 is TGTGCCAGCAGCCCACAGTGGACCAGCACAGATACGCAGTATTTT. Full variable domain (rest looked up from reference TRBV7-3 and TRBJ2-3): GAGVSQTPSNKVTEKGKYVELRCDPISGHTALYWYRQSLGQGPEFLIYFQGTGAADDSGLPNDRFFAVRPEGSVSTLKIQRTERGDSAVYLCASSPQWTSTDTQYFGPGTRLTVL.

The table lists this clone with a count of one. J is TRBJ2-2 and V is TRBV28; 12 bases match TRBD2. Germline trimming cut 3 bases from V and 4 bases from J; bases unmatched to any gene: 6. Germline V lookup: CDR1 MDHEN, CDR2 SYDVKM. CDR3 length equals 17 residues. CDR3 loop: CASSFTSGGIGTGELFF. The CDR3 DNA reads as TGTGCCAGCAGTTTTACTAGCGGGGGGATAGGCACCGGGGAGCTGTTTTTT. The whole variable domain, filled in from reference TRBV28 and TRBJ2-2, reads DVKVTQSSRYLVKRTGEKVFLECVQDMDHENMFWYRQDPGLGLRLIYFSYDVKMKEKGDIPEGYSVSREKKERFSLILESASTNQTSMYLCASSFTSGGIGTGELFFGEGSRLTVL.

This chain joins TRBV5-4 and TRBJ2-2; D remains unclear. V was trimmed by 0 bases and J by 0 bases, leaving 3 bases between them. The CDR3 has 14 amino acids. Per germline, CDR1 SGHNT and CDR2 YYREEE (reference sequence). CDR3 protein: CASSLGPNTGELFF. The CDR3 bases are TGTGCCAGCAGCTTGGGTCCGAACACCGGGGAGCTGTTTTTT.

The chain couples TRBV5-8 to TRBJ1-2, with TRBD1 matching 7 bases. This CDR3 spans 16 amino acids. The V gene end was trimmed by 0 bases and the J gene end by 1 base; junction bases not matched to a gene: 6. The germline V gene has CDR1 SGHTS and CDR2 YDEGEE. As DNA, the CDR3 is TGTGCCAGCAGCTTGGTGTGGCAGGGGGGTAACTATGGCTACACCTTC. This sequence encodes CASSLVWQGGNYGYTF.

The V gene is TRBV9, the J gene TRBJ2-1; 12 positions agree with TRBD2. In germline, CDR1 is SGDLS, CDR2 YYNGEE. The junction had 2 bases not matched to a gene; V was cut back by 0 bases and J by 7 bases. This CDR3 has 15 amino acids. The CDR3 region has the DNA TGTGCCAGCAGCGTAGAGACTAGCGGGAGAAATGAGCAGTTCTTC. Translated, it gives CASSVETSGRNEQFF.

The chain joins TRBV6-1 to TRBJ1-5; 7 bases map to TRBD1. Germline lookup yields CDR1 MNHNS and CDR2 SASEGT. Trimming at V came to 10 bases and at J to 1 base, leaving 10 bases not matched to a gene. The CDR3 consists of 15 residues. The CDR3 nucleotides read TGTGCCACAAATTCCGGGACAGCAAGCAATCAGCCCCAGCATTTT. Its protein is CATNSGTASNQPQHF.

V and J are TRBV6-1 and TRBJ2-1; 13 bases map to TRBD2. CDR3 length equals 15 residues. The V gene end was trimmed by 6 bases and the J gene end by 8 bases; junction bases not matched to a gene: 7. Germline assignment: CDR1 MNHNS and CDR2 SASEGT. The CDR3 here is CASRPGLAGSHEQFF. CDR3 DNA: TGTGCCAGCAGACCGGGACTAGCGGGATCACATGAGCAGTTCTTC.

The V and J genes are TRBV7-2 and TRBJ2-1; TRBD2 agrees at 7 bases. Unmatched junction bases numbered 10, after V lost 4 bases and J lost 7 bases. The V gene's germline CDR1 is SGHTA and CDR2 FQGNSA. The CDR3 sequence is 15 residues long. The CDR3 sequence is CASSSNGGSYNEQFF. The CDR3 DNA is TGTGCCAGCAGCTCGAATGGCGGGAGTTATAATGAGCAGTTCTTC.

This sequence joins TRBV6-5 and TRBJ1-2; perhaps TRBD1 as D (6 bases). The CDR3 has 14 amino acids. Trimming removed 5 bases from V and 4 bases from J, with 14 bases in between. Germline V lookup: CDR1 MNHEY, CDR2 SVGAGI. The CDR3 DNA reads TGTGCCAGCAGTCCTACCGGGGGCCCCTATGGCTACACCTTC. It yields the protein CASSPTGGPYGYTF.

The genes are TRBV4-1 and TRBJ1-1; 7 bases are a match to TRBD1. Losses at the gene ends were 2 bases for V and 3 bases for J; bases not matched to a gene: 3. This CDR3 has 14 residues. The germline CDR1 and CDR2 sequences are MGHRA and YSYEKL. This CDR3 is CASSQMQGDTEAFF. CDR3 DNA sequence: TGCGCCAGCAGCCAAATGCAGGGGGACACTGAAGCTTTCTTT.

Points on this clone: In the same sample, other DNA sequences code for this CDR3. The chain is built from TRBV7-2 and TRBJ2-7, with 8 bases lining up with TRBD1. The CDR3 contains 15 residues. Germline values: CDR1 SGHTA, CDR2 FQGNSA. V dropped 1 base and J dropped 0; count of bases not matched to a gene: 2. The CDR3 nucleotides are TGTGCCAGCAGCTTAGTGGGACAGGCCTCCTACGAGCAGTACTTC. Its protein is CASSLVGQASYEQYF.

This rearrangement joins TRBV19 to TRBJ2-7, with D perhaps TRBD2 (5 bases). The CDR3 is made up of 14 amino acids. Trimming stripped 4 bases from V and 2 bases from J, with 12 bases between. The germline gives CDR1 LNHDA, CDR2 SQIVND (reference sequence). CDR3 residues: CASSSPGNTYEQYF. In nucleotides, the CDR3 is TGTGCCAGTAGTAGTCCCGGGAATACCTACGAGCAGTACTTC.

The V call is TRBV6-4, the J call TRBJ2-2; D could derive from TRBD1 or TRBD2 (5 bases each). This CDR3 is built from 16 residues. The germline CDR1 and CDR2 sequences are MRHNA and SNTAGT. The ends were cut back, 1 base at V and 1 base at J, with 10 bases in the middle. For the CDR3, the DNA is TGTGCCAGCAGTGACTTAGGGACGAGGAACACCGGGGAGCTGTTTTTT. This translates into CASSDLGTRNTGELFF.

This chain links TRBV5-1 with TRBJ1-1; no clear D. The CDR3 has 14 residues. The germline V and J ends were trimmed by 0 bases and 7 bases, with 13 bases remaining between them. Germline lookup yields CDR1 SGHRS and CDR2 YFSETQ. CDR3 sequence reads: CASSLEGGIGEAFF. As DNA, the CDR3 is TGCGCCAGCAGCTTGGAGGGTGGGATTGGTGAAGCTTTCTTT.

The chain uses TRBV5-4 and TRBJ2-2, with a tentative D call TRBD2 (6 bases). This CDR3 contains 15 residues. V lost 1 base and J lost 4, with 11 bases in between. Per the germline V gene, CDR1 is SGHNT and CDR2 is YYREEE (reference sequence). The CDR3 reads CASSLSGVRTGELFF. The CDR3 region has the DNA TGTGCCAGCAGCTTGTCGGGGGTGCGCACCGGGGAGCTGTTTTTT.

The chain links TRBV6-1 to TRBJ1-1; weak D call: TRBD1 (6 bases). The CDR3 is 14 amino acids. CDR1 is MNHNS, CDR2 SASEGT, per germline. V shed 4 bases and J shed 8 bases, with 17 bases lying between them. CDR3 protein: CASSGGKQGPEAFF. CDR3 sequence (DNA): TGTGCCAGCAGTGGGGGAAAACAGGGACCCGAAGCTTTCTTT.

The chain couples TRBV7-3 to TRBJ1-3; D may be TRBD1 (6 bases). The germline V gene has CDR1 SGHTA and CDR2 FQGTGA. V lost 1 base and J 2 bases, leaving 12 bases between the germline ends. The CDR3 is made up of 16 amino acids. This chain's CDR3 is CASSLRGGLAGNTIYF. CDR3 DNA sequence: TGTGCCAGCAGCTTAAGGGGGGGCCTTGCTGGAAACACCATATATTTT.